The rows below give T cell receptor beta chains drawn from one sample of a study of blood T cell repertoires in COVID-19. The table came from immunoSEQ multiplex PCR; TCRdb's copy has only in-frame clones and leaves some out. Here the sample spans some 220,000 clones, around 84% being singletons. The sample consisted of peripheral blood. Receptors were obtained from a woman aged 55-70 years who had recovered from COVID-19. The CDR3 runs from the conserved cysteine through the conserved F or W. A D gene is named only where the DNA matches it firmly. Clone size is stated in some rows and not others, as once, few, many or a class when expanded.

CASSQRGRSSYEQYF	TGTGCCAGCTCACAAAGGGGCAGAAGCTCCTACGAGCAGTACTTC	TRBJ2-7	NA	NA	TRBV18
CASSLTQWIGRAYNEQFF	TGTGCCAGCAGCTTAACTCAGTGGATCGGCCGGGCCTACAATGAGCAGTTCTTC	TRBJ2-1	NA	NA	TRBV7-9
CASSVSGGLVNTQYF	TGTGCCAGCAGTGTCAGCGGGGGGTTGGTAAATACGCAGTATTTT	TRBJ2-3	NA	TRBD2	TRBV9
CSVTTGKGPSTEQYF	TGCAGCGTTACGACAGGGAAGGGCCCGTCGACCGAGCAGTACTTC	TRBJ2-7	NA	TRBD1	TRBV29-1
CASSGGTDRGNYGYTF	TGTGCCAGCAGCGGGGGAACGGACAGGGGTAACTATGGCTACACCTTC	TRBJ1-2	NA	TRBD1	TRBV5-4
CASSLDGRAGAYNEQFF	TGCGCCAGCAGCTTGGATGGTCGGGCCGGGGCCTACAATGAGCAGTTCTTC	TRBJ2-1	NA	NA	TRBV5-1
CSARASYEQFF	TGCAGTGCTAGAGCGAGCTATGAGCAGTTCTTC	TRBJ2-1	NA	NA	TRBV20-1
CASTRLAGNYEQYF	TGTGCCAGCACCCGACTAGCGGGCAACTACGAGCAGTACTTC	TRBJ2-7	NA	TRBD2	TRBV7-2
CASSLDGTSGFYEQYF	TGCGCCAGCAGCTTGGACGGGACTAGCGGGTTCTACGAGCAGTACTTC	TRBJ2-7	NA	TRBD2	TRBV5-1
CAISEFEGGGEQYF	TGTGCCATCAGTGAGTTTGAAGGGGGCGGGGAGCAGTACTTC	TRBJ2-7	NA	TRBD1	TRBV10-3
CASSASASSHEQYF	TGTGCCAGCAGTGCAAGTGCTAGTTCCCACGAGCAGTACTTC	TRBJ2-7	many	NA	TRBV6-4
CASSMGTVDTFYGYTF	TGTGCCAGTAGTATGGGGACAGTTGACACCTTCTATGGCTACACCTTC	TRBJ1-2	NA	TRBD1	TRBV19
CASSTGVGLDGYTF	TGTGCCAGTAGTACCGGGGTAGGGCTGGATGGCTACACCTTC	TRBJ1-2	NA	NA	TRBV19
CASSKMDWERSLTDTQYF	TGTGCCAGCAGCAAAATGGACTGGGAAAGGTCCCTCACAGATACGCAGTATTTT	TRBJ2-3	NA	NA	TRBV21-1
CASSVQGARTGELFF	TGTGCCAGCAGCGTACAGGGGGCGCGCACCGGGGAGCTGTTTTTT	TRBJ2-2	NA	TRBD1	TRBV9
CASSQESRRELFF	TGTGCCAGCAGCCAAGAAAGTAGGAGGGAACTGTTTTTT	TRBJ1-4	NA	NA	TRBV3-1/TRBV3-2